This T cell receptor beta chain was recovered during a study of cytomegalovirus exposure and HLA in healthy donors. Points on this clone: As yet, its antigen is unknown.

The study, taken as a whole, reports: In a later analysis, HLA-associated TCR beta chains were more clonally expanded than equally common others. According to the study, roughly 160 TCR beta chains were cytomegalovirus-associated. By a later analysis, the bulk of CMV-associated TCR beta chains appeared HLA-restricted.

The V segment lost 4 bases and the J segment 7 bases; nucleotides outside the gene matches: 12. The CDR3 length is 15 residues. CDR1 is KGHSH, CDR2 LQKENI, per germline. Primers included in the PCR were 60 Vbeta and 13 Jbeta primers. Original data processing: Later analysis identified tens of millions of unique TCR beta chains, approximately 11 million shared. Using immunoSEQ multiplex PCR, the repertoire was profiled, and TCRdb retains in-frame clones only, with some absent. D and trimming were read from the DNA, whereas the V and J calls and clone size are those reported in that table. Among 50,000 to 55,000 clones listed, approximately 85% were seen once.

Sample: PBMCs. V usage is TRBV18 and J usage is TRBJ2-7; 8 nucleotides align to TRBD1. This TCR was sampled from a boy between 10 and 17 years old in good health and CMV-seropositive. The CDR3 protein is CASSRGTGGPGEQYF. CDR3 nucleotide sequence: TGTGCCAGCTCACGTGGGACAGGCGGCCCCGGAGAGCAGTACTTC.